The 27 T cell receptor beta chains in this list originate from one sample, sequenced in a study of T cell changes during pregnancy in multiple sclerosis. Assay used: immunoSEQ multiplex PCR; TCRdb lists only in-frame clones, some missing. The sample has 40,000 to 45,000 clones, roughly 85% seen once; the top ten hold roughly 0.9%. The source was CD4+ T cells from peripheral blood mononuclear cells, collected after pregnancy. The receptors stem from a female donor with multiple sclerosis, enrolled in a pregnancy study.

This clone was observed a handful of times. This chain links TRBV29-1 with TRBJ1-1; no firm D call. V shed 5 bases and J shed 1 base, with 2 bases lying between them. Germline CDR1 and CDR2: SQVTM and ANQGSEA. This CDR3 spans 10 amino acids. DNA of the CDR3: TGCAGCGTTCAGAACACTGAAGCTTTCTTT. The encoded protein is CSVQNTEAFF.

The chain employs TRBV2 and TRBJ1-2; 8 bases are shared with TRBD1. The germline CDR1 and CDR2 sequences are SNHLY and FYNNEI. Trimming took 6 bases from V and 4 from J; bases not matched to a gene: 7. CDR3 size: 14 residues. The CDR3, as DNA: TGTGCCAGCAGGCAGACAGGGGCGGGCTATGGCTACACCTTC. Translating it yields CASRQTGAGYGYTF.

The gene calls are TRBV2 and TRBJ2-3; 9 bases align to TRBD2. Germline-derived CDR1 and CDR2 are SNHLY and FYNNEI. V trimming: 7 bases; J trimming: 4 bases; junction bases outside the gene matches: 3. The CDR3 is made up of 13 amino acids. CDR3 residues: CASNQRGADTQYF. DNA for the CDR3: TGTGCCAGCAACCAGCGGGGGGCAGATACGCAGTATTTT.

V and J are TRBV2 and TRBJ2-5; a possible D gene is TRBD1 (5 bases). Germline V gives CDR1 SNHLY, CDR2 FYNNEI. There are 13 residues in the CDR3. With 5 bases removed from V and 5 bases from J, the gap between germline ends came to 12 bases. The CDR3, as DNA: TGTGCCAGCAGTAAGGAACAGGAGGAGACCCAGTACTTC. This translates into CASSKEQEETQYF.

The rearrangement joins TRBV7-9 to TRBJ1-3; weak D call: TRBD1 (5 bases). The germline CDR1 and CDR2 sequences are SEHNR and FQNEAQ (reference sequence). The CDR3 has 14 amino acids. The CDR3 sequence: CAAERDFSGNTIYF. The CDR3 DNA reads TGTGCTGCCGAGAGGGACTTCTCTGGAAACACCATATATTTT. Together with reference TRBV7-9 and TRBJ1-3, the CDR3 gives the full variable domain: DTGVSQNPRHKITKRGQNVTFRCDPISEHNRLYWYRQTLGQGPEFLTYFQNEAQLEKSRLLSDRFSAERPKGSFSTLEIQRTEQGDSAMYLCAAERDFSGNTIYFGEGSWLTVV.

This clone was seen just once. CDR3 coding DNA: TGCGCCAGCAGACTTCAACAAGAGACCCAGTACTTC. Its translation is CASRLQQETQYF. The rearrangement links TRBV5-1 to TRBJ2-5; D not resolved. Between the trimmed V and J ends, which lost 5 bases and 2 bases, there was a span of 7 bases. Germline V gene sequence: CDR1 SGHRS, CDR2 YFSETQ. This CDR3 spans 12 amino acids.

The chain links TRBV12-5 to TRBJ2-5, with 14 bases matching TRBD2. Per the germline V gene, CDR1 is LGHNT and CDR2 is FRNRAP. The CDR3 is 16 amino acids. Trimming cost V 0 bases and J 6 bases; bases outside gene matches: 3. The CDR3 region is CASGLVRLAGGQTQYF. As DNA, the CDR3 is TGTGCTAGTGGTTTGGTACGACTAGCGGGGGGGCAGACCCAGTACTTC. Together with reference TRBV12-5 and TRBJ2-5, the CDR3 gives the full variable domain: DARVTQTPRHKVTEMGQEVTMRCQPILGHNTVFWYRQTMMQGLELLAYFRNRAPLDDSGMPKDRFSAEMPDATLATLKIQPSEPRDSAVYFCASGLVRLAGGQTQYFGPGTRLLVL.

The rearrangement uses TRBV14 and TRBJ1-6, with a weak D call TRBD1 (5 bases). The CDR3 length is 18 residues. V was pared by 1 base and J by 7 bases, with 20 bases between. From germline, CDR1 is SGHDN and CDR2 FVKESK. The CDR3 reads CASSQVTQVKEENSPLHF. CDR3 nucleotides: TGTGCCAGCAGCCAAGTGACACAGGTTAAAGAGGAGAATTCACCCCTCCACTTT.

This clone was seen a few times. The CDR3 is CASSTGQGAPLHF. For the CDR3, the DNA is TGTGCCAGTAGTACGGGACAGGGGGCACCCCTCCACTTT. The chain uses TRBV19 and TRBJ1-6; TRBD1 agrees at 11 bases. Germline loops: CDR1 LNHDA, CDR2 SQIVND (reference sequence). The V gene end was trimmed by 4 bases and the J gene end by 11 bases; junction bases not matched to a gene: 1. The CDR3 loop spans 13 amino acids.

There are a few counts of this clone. The chain links TRBV5-1 to TRBJ2-7; D not resolved. Trimming pared 5 bases from V and 5 bases from J, leaving 17 bases between. Germline loops: CDR1 SGHRS, CDR2 YFSETQ. The CDR3 sequence is 14 residues long. The CDR3 DNA follows: TGCGCCAGCAGAGCTGTTGGGCTGGCCGACGAGCAGTACTTC. Translating it yields CASRAVGLADEQYF. The full variable domain, rest sourced from reference TRBV5-1 and TRBJ2-7, is KAGVTQTPRYLIKTRGQQVTLSCSPISGHRSVSWYQQTPGQGLQFLFEYFSETQRNKGNFPGRFSGRQFSNSRSEMNVSTLELGDSALYLCASRAVGLADEQYFGPGTRLTVT.

The CDR3 DNA follows: TGTGCCAGCAGCTTAGGAGTATTCACTGAAGCTTTCTTT. The encoded protein is CASSLGVFTEAFF. The rearrangement joins TRBV7-2 to TRBJ1-1; D unresolved. V was shortened by 1 base and J by 4 bases, with 7 bases between the two germline ends. CDR3 length equals 13 residues. Germline CDR1 and CDR2: SGHTA and FQGNSA.

The table lists this clone with a few counts. The chain links TRBV7-2 to TRBJ2-5; 7 bases are a match to TRBD1. V gave up 5 bases and J gave up 0 bases; unmatched junction bases: 12. Per germline, CDR1 SGHTA and CDR2 FQGNSA. The CDR3 is made up of 17 amino acids. The CDR3 DNA follows: TGTGCCAGCAGCCGTCATCAGGGGGAATCGTACCAAGAGACCCAGTACTTC. Its protein is CASSRHQGESYQETQYF.

This clone showed up just once. This chain links TRBV9 with TRBJ2-1; 10 bases map to TRBD1. The CDR3 has 14 residues. After removal of 0 bases from V and 7 bases from J, the junction contained 1 base not matched to a gene. The germline V gene has CDR1 SGDLS and CDR2 YYNGEE. The CDR3 here is CASSVGGQGNEQFF. In DNA, the CDR3 is TGTGCCAGCAGCGTAGGGGGACAGGGGAATGAGCAGTTCTTC.

V gene TRBV6-1 combines with J gene TRBJ1-6; TRBD1 agrees at 7 bases. This CDR3 region has 14 residues. V lost 4 bases to trimming and J lost 7 bases; unmatched junction nucleotides: 4. Germline CDR1 is MNHNS and CDR2 is SASEGT. CDR3 DNA: TGTGCCAGCAGTGCGACAGGGAACAATTCACCCCTCCACTTT. It translates to CASSATGNNSPLHF.

In regard to this clone: One end of the junction varies from germline; a read error may be responsible. The rearrangement links TRBV5-1 to TRBJ2-5; unclear D gene. Germline loops: CDR1 SGHRS, CDR2 YFSETQ. The CDR3 spans 15 residues. The CDR3 loop is CASSLAYTRQETQYF. The CDR3, as DNA: TGTGCCAGCAGCTTGGCGTACACACGCCAAGAGACCCAGTACTTC.

This clone was observed a handful of times. The rearrangement links TRBV30 to TRBJ1-5; D is ambiguous. Germline assignment: CDR1 GTSNPN and CDR2 SVGIG (reference sequence). The ends were cut back, 0 bases at V and 6 bases at J, with 9 bases in the middle. This CDR3 is 13 amino acids long. The CDR3 sequence: CAWSVRGSQPQHF. Here the CDR3 DNA reads TGTGCCTGGAGTGTACGTGGGAGTCAGCCCCAGCATTTT. Full variable domain (missing parts from reference TRBV30 and TRBJ1-5): SQTIHQWPATLVQPVGSPLSLECTVEGTSNPNLYWYRQAAGRGLQLLFYSVGIGQISSEVPQNLSASRPQDRQFILSSKKLLLSDSGFYLCAWSVRGSQPQHFGDGTRLSIL.

The J gene is TRBJ2-7, the V gene TRBV11-1; TRBD1 might be the D (5 bases). The CDR3 is 14 residues long. From germline, CDR1 is SGHAT and CDR2 FQDESV (reference sequence). V was pared by 5 bases and J by 0 bases, with 11 bases between. The CDR3 DNA reads TGTGCCAGCAGCCCAAAGACAGCCTCCTACGAGCAGTACTTC. Amino acids: CASSPKTASYEQYF. Full variable domain (outside the CDR3, taken from reference TRBV11-1 and TRBJ2-7): EAEVAQSPRYKITEKSQAVAFWCDPISGHATLYWYRQILGQGPELLVQFQDESVVDDSQLPKDRFSAERLKGVDSTLKIQPAELGDSAMYLCASSPKTASYEQYFGPGTRLTVT.

This clone was recorded a few times. The chain joins TRBV28 to TRBJ2-3, with D unclear. Germline-derived CDR1 and CDR2 are MDHEN and SYDVKM. This CDR3 is built from 13 residues. V was pared by 5 bases and J by 5 bases, with 11 bases between. Written as DNA, the CDR3 is TGTGCCAGCAGTGAGGCCCTTAAAGATACGCAGTATTTT. Residues: CASSEALKDTQYF.

V is TRBV7-9 and J is TRBJ2-3; 12 bases line up with TRBD1. Germline V gives CDR1 SEHNR, CDR2 FQNEAQ (reference sequence). The V and J ends lost 5 bases and 0 bases, in that order; junction bases with no gene match: 9. The CDR3 extends over 18 amino acids. This chain's CDR3 is CASSPSWGQGASTDTQYF. The CDR3 DNA follows: TGTGCCAGCAGCCCTAGTTGGGGACAGGGGGCGAGCACAGATACGCAGTATTTT.

This clone has a single count. The V call is TRBV7-3, the J call TRBJ1-2, with D maybe TRBD1 (5 bases). The germline V gene encodes CDR1 SGHTA and CDR2 FQGTGA. The CDR3 runs 13 residues. V shed 5 bases and J shed 8 bases, with 15 bases lying between them. DNA of the CDR3: TGTGCCAGCAGCCCTGTCCCAGGGCGAGGCTACACCTTC. It specifies CASSPVPGRGYTF.

V usage is TRBV2 and J usage is TRBJ2-1; D may be TRBD2 (6 bases). Looked up from germline, CDR1 is SNHLY and CDR2 is FYNNEI. This CDR3 is 14 amino acids long. The V and J ends lost 4 bases and 9 bases respectively, with 16 bases between them. CDR3 nucleotide sequence: TGTGCCAGCAGTGTGGGGACTTCTTTTGCTGAGCAGTTCTTC. Protein: CASSVGTSFAEQFF.

CDR3 sequence (DNA): TGCGCCAGCAGCATCGGGGACAGGTACACAGATACGCAGTATTTT. Its protein is CASSIGDRYTDTQYF. J is TRBJ2-3 and V is TRBV5-1, with 8 bases fitting TRBD1. This CDR3 is built from 15 residues. V was clipped by 4 bases and J by 2 bases; unmatched bases: 6. Germline V gene sequence: CDR1 SGHRS, CDR2 YFSETQ.

The chain couples TRBV7-2 to TRBJ2-7; D might be TRBD2 (5 bases). With 3 bases removed from V and 3 bases from J, the gap between germline ends came to 15 bases. There are 15 residues in the CDR3. Germline CDR1 SGHTA, CDR2 FQGNSA. The CDR3 DNA sequence: TGTGCCAGCAGCTTGGCACTAGTATTGAGCTACGAGCAGTACTTC. Amino acid sequence: CASSLALVLSYEQYF.

The J gene is TRBJ2-3, the V gene TRBV5-4; D not resolved. Germline values: CDR1 SGHNT, CDR2 YYREEE (reference sequence). Trimming pared 2 bases from V and 5 bases from J, leaving 9 bases between. The CDR3 loop spans 13 amino acids. For the CDR3, the DNA is TGTGCCAGCAGCTTTTATGAGGAAGATACGCAGTATTTT. It is translated as CASSFYEEDTQYF.

This clone was found a few times. This chain uses TRBV5-1 with TRBJ1-3; the match to TRBD1 covers 8 bases. The length of the CDR3 is 17 residues. Germline assignment: CDR1 SGHRS and CDR2 YFSETQ. Trimming took 0 bases from V and 2 from J; bases not matched to a gene: 7. The CDR3 bases are TGCGCCAGCAGCTTGGCCCCAACAGGGGGGCCTGGAAACACCATATATTTT. It is translated as CASSLAPTGGPGNTIYF.

The CDR3 spells CASSAAGQGDTEAFF. CDR3 bases: TGTGCCAGCAGCGCGGCGGGACAGGGGGACACTGAAGCTTTCTTT. V gene TRBV5-4 combines with J gene TRBJ1-1; 11 bases align to TRBD1. V dropped 4 bases and J dropped 3; count of bases not matched to a gene: 5. CDR1 is SGHNT and CDR2 is YYREEE in the germline V gene (reference sequence). This CDR3 has 15 residues.

The rearrangement joins TRBV14 to TRBJ2-5; 10 bases map to TRBD2. The CDR3 runs 15 residues. J gave up 5 bases and V 2 bases, and 5 bases lay outside the gene matches. In germline, CDR1 is SGHDN, CDR2 FVKESK. This CDR3 reads CASSQTSGVGETQYF. The CDR3 DNA sequence: TGTGCCAGCAGCCAAACTAGCGGGGTAGGGGAGACCCAGTACTTC.